Listed below are T cell receptor beta chains from one sample, sequenced in a study of T cell responses to AZD1222 COVID-19 vaccine. Measured with immunoSEQ multiplex PCR; TCRdb has only the in-frame clones, and not every one. The table lists 140,000 to 150,000 clones, about 92% of them singletons. The input for sequencing was peripheral blood, taken 28 days after the second AZD1222 dose. The receptors were sampled from an adult who received the AZD1222 COVID-19 vaccine. Both conserved end residues are part of each CDR3. The order of the fields is clone size, J gene, V gene, D gene, CDR3 protein, CDR3 DNA. D genes are given only for firm matches. Clone size is stated in some rows and not others, as once, few, many or a class when expanded.

size: NA; J: TRBJ2-2; V: TRBV7-3; D: TRBD2; CDR3: CASSPTAGAFGELFF; DNA: TGTGCCAGCAGCCCAACAGCGGGAGCCTTCGGGGAGCTGTTTTTT
size: NA; J: TRBJ1-3; V: TRBV28; D: NA; CDR3: CASSLDGGLNTIYF; DNA: TGTGCCAGCAGTTTAGACGGGGGACTGAACACCATATATTTT
size: NA; J: TRBJ1-2; V: TRBV5-8; D: NA; CDR3: CASTHGPGEDYGYTF; DNA: TGTGCCAGCACCCACGGGCCAGGGGAGGACTATGGCTACACCTTC
size: NA; J: TRBJ2-1; V: TRBV7-8; D: NA; CDR3: CASSLASREQFF; DNA: TGTGCCAGCAGCTTAGCGAGCCGTGAGCAGTTCTTC
size: NA; J: TRBJ2-7; V: TRBV6-6; D: NA; CDR3: CASSYSRASLQYEQYF; DNA: TGTGCCAGCAGTTACTCGAGGGCTAGCCTCCAGTACGAGCAGTACTTC
size: NA; J: TRBJ2-1; V: TRBV12-5; D: TRBD2; CDR3: CASGSPIGTSNANEQFF; DNA: TGTGCTAGTGGTAGCCCGATCGGGACTAGTAACGCCAATGAGCAGTTCTTC
size: NA; J: TRBJ2-1; V: TRBV11-2; D: NA; CDR3: CAIRARNEQFF; DNA: TGTGCCATCCGGGCACGGAATGAGCAGTTCTTC
size: NA; J: TRBJ2-1; V: TRBV5-1; D: NA; CDR3: CASRTPYNEQFF; DNA: TGCGCCAGCCGGACGCCTTACAATGAGCAGTTCTTC
size: NA; J: TRBJ2-7; V: TRBV30; D: TRBD2; CDR3: CAWSGSTSGKYEQYF; DNA: TGTGCCTGGAGTGGCTCAACTAGCGGGAAGTACGAGCAGTACTTC
size: few; J: TRBJ2-2; V: TRBV9; D: TRBD2; CDR3: CASLGRAPGTGELFF; DNA: TGTGCCAGCCTAGGGAGGGCGCCGGGCACCGGGGAGCTGTTTTTT
size: NA; J: TRBJ1-1; V: TRBV19; D: NA; CDR3: CASSKSDKTAEAFF; DNA: TGTGCCAGTAGTAAGTCGGATAAGACCGCTGAAGCTTTCTTT
size: NA; J: TRBJ2-7; V: TRBV18; D: TRBD1; CDR3: CASSLYGTGIYEQYF; DNA: TGTGCCAGCTCGCTTTACGGGACAGGGATCTACGAGCAGTACTTC
size: NA; J: TRBJ2-7; V: TRBV19; D: NA; CDR3: CASSIVAGEGYEQYF; DNA: TGTGCCAGTAGTATAGTGGCAGGCGAGGGCTACGAGCAGTACTTC
size: NA; J: TRBJ1-6; V: TRBV6-6; D: NA; CDR3: CASSGRRGNYNSPLHF; DNA: TGTGCCAGCAGTGGACGGAGGGGGAACTATAATTCACCCCTCCACTTT
size: few; J: TRBJ1-2; V: TRBV6-5; D: NA; CDR3: CASSSSGLGYGYTF; DNA: TGTGCCAGCAGTTCTTCCGGGTTGGGCTATGGCTACACCTTC
size: once; J: TRBJ1-5; V: TRBV10-3; D: NA; CDR3: CAISVGGNQPQHF; DNA: TGTGCCATCAGTGTAGGGGGAAATCAGCCCCAGCATTTT
size: once; J: TRBJ1-4; V: TRBV20-1; D: NA; CDR3: CGTSTNEKLFF; DNA: TGCGGAACTTCAACTAATGAAAAACTGTTTTTT
size: NA; J: TRBJ2-2; V: TRBV5-1; D: TRBD2; CDR3: CASSFELAIPTGELFF; DNA: TGCGCCAGCAGCTTTGAACTAGCGATTCCCACCGGGGAGCTGTTTTTT
size: NA; J: TRBJ1-1; V: TRBV19; D: TRBD1; CDR3: CASTRQGMNTEAFF; DNA: TGTGCCAGTACCCGACAGGGCATGAACACTGAAGCTTTCTTT